These 14 T cell receptor beta chains share one sample of origin, sequenced in a study of cytomegalovirus exposure and HLA in healthy donors. PCR was performed using 60 Vbeta and 13 Jbeta primers. Measured with immunoSEQ multiplex PCR; TCRdb has only the in-frame clones, and not every one. The sample has about 97,000 clones; around 73% are singletons. Material for sequencing was PBMCs. The receptors come from a man in his forties or fifties in good health and CMV-seronegative.

The chain is built from TRBV6-5 and TRBJ2-5; D remains ambiguous. The DNA end lines up better with TRBJ2-7; the J call may be wrong. The germline CDR1 and CDR2 sequences are MNHEY and SVGAGI. This CDR3 is built from 11 residues. CDR3 coding DNA: TGTGCCAGCAGCCCTATCTACGAGCAGTACTTC. This sequence encodes CASSPIYEQYF.

The J gene is TRBJ2-2, the V gene TRBV30, with a weak D call TRBD1 (6 bases). The CDR3 totals 17 residues. Trimming took 0 bases from V and 13 from J, leaving 27 bases between them. Germline assignment: CDR1 GTSNPN and CDR2 SVGIG (reference sequence). CDR3 protein: CAWSVNKGDPVVCALFF. The DNA of the CDR3 is TGTGCCTGGAGTGTAAATAAGGGGGACCCGGTAGTGTGTGCGCTGTTTTTT.

The CDR3 protein is CASSMELAGGAETQYF. In DNA, the CDR3 is TGTGCCAGCAGCATGGAACTAGCGGGGGGGGCAGAGACCCAGTACTTC. The rearrangement uses TRBV5-6 and TRBJ2-5; 13 nucleotides align to TRBD2. In germline, CDR1 is SGHDT, CDR2 YYEEEE. The CDR3 spans 16 residues. Trimming cost V 4 bases and J 4 bases; bases outside gene matches: 7.

The chain uses TRBV7-9 and TRBJ2-1; a possible D gene is TRBD2 (6 bases). The germline V and J ends were trimmed by 5 bases and 7 bases, with 24 bases remaining between them. The length of the CDR3 is 17 residues. CDR1 and CDR2 (germline): SEHNR, FQNEAQ (reference sequence). The CDR3 DNA reads TGTGCCAGCAGCACCCGGACTACCCGTGGAGCATTAAATGAGCAGTTCTTC. It specifies CASSTRTTRGALNEQFF.

The chain couples TRBV5-4 to TRBJ1-6; D may be TRBD1 (6 bases). Trimming removed 7 bases at V and 10 bases at J, with 15 bases between. This CDR3 is 13 amino acids long. CDR1 SGHNT and CDR2 YYREEE come from the germline V gene (reference sequence). The CDR3 loop reads CASGRGGQSPLHF. The CDR3 nucleotides are TGTGCCAGCGGTAGGGGGGGTCAATCACCCCTCCACTTT.

The chain carries TRBV13 and TRBJ2-1; 7 bases are a match to TRBD1. This CDR3 has 16 amino acids. V lost 0 bases, J lost 10 bases, and 12 bases stayed unmatched. Germline V gives CDR1 PRHDT, CDR2 FYEKMQ (reference sequence). The CDR3 sequence: CASSLGLRGPRLEQFF. The CDR3 coding sequence is TGTGCCAGCAGCTTAGGCCTTAGGGGGCCTAGGTTGGAGCAGTTCTTC.

This chain joins TRBV29-1 and TRBJ2-3, with D tentatively TRBD1 (6 bases). V lost 0 bases and J lost 4, with 26 bases in between. The CDR3 spans 19 residues. Germline loops: CDR1 SQVTM, CDR2 ANQGSEA. CDR3 in DNA: TGCAGCGTTGAAGATCTCCTAAATTATAGCAGGGGCGCTGCAGATACGCAGTATTTT. This sequence encodes CSVEDLLNYSRGAADTQYF.

This chain joins TRBV18 and TRBJ2-1; TRBD1 matches at 7 bases. The germline V gene encodes CDR1 KGHSH and CDR2 LQKENI. The CDR3 loop spans 18 amino acids. The trim removed 3 bases at V and 10 bases at J, leaving 21 bases unmatched. In DNA form, the CDR3 reads TGTGCCAGCTCACCTTTCGATAACGCACCGGGACAGCTAAACGAGCAGTTCTTC. Protein sequence: CASSPFDNAPGQLNEQFF.

The V call is TRBV15, the J call TRBJ1-4; maybe TRBD1 (6 bases). The germline CDR1 and CDR2 sequences are LNHNV and YYDKDF (reference sequence). Trimming took 4 bases from V and 0 from J, leaving 9 bases between them. The CDR3 consists of 15 residues. The CDR3 sequence is CATSNHRATNEKLFF. Written as DNA, the CDR3 is TGTGCCACCAGCAACCACAGGGCAACTAATGAAAAACTGTTTTTT.

This clone was counted only a few times. The chain joins TRBV10-3 to TRBJ1-4, with a weak D call TRBD1 (5 bases). The CDR3 is 13 residues long. The V and J ends lost 8 bases and 5 bases respectively, with 12 bases between them. Looked up from germline, CDR1 is ENHRY and CDR2 is SYGVKD. CDR3 amino acids: CAIGGTPNEKLFF. The CDR3 DNA follows: TGTGCCATCGGAGGGACCCCAAATGAAAAACTGTTTTTT.

This rearrangement joins TRBV19 to TRBJ2-5, with 7 bases aligning to TRBD2. Unmatched junction bases numbered 7, after V lost 3 bases and J lost 0 bases. The CDR3 runs to 16 residues. Germline values: CDR1 LNHDA, CDR2 SQIVND (reference sequence). In nucleotides, the CDR3 is TGTGCCAGTAGTATCGACGGAGCGGGAAACCAAGAGACCCAGTACTTC. This translates into CASSIDGAGNQETQYF. Full variable domain (remainder filled in from reference TRBV19 and TRBJ2-5): DGGITQSPKYLFRKEGQNVTLSCEQNLNHDAMYWYRQDPGQGLRLIYYSQIVNDFQKGDIAEGYSVSREKKESFPLTVTSAQKNPTAFYLCASSIDGAGNQETQYFGPGTRLLVL.

This rearrangement joins TRBV6-5 to TRBJ2-7, with 11 bases identical to TRBD1. The trim removed 8 bases at V and 5 bases at J, leaving 11 bases unmatched. The CDR3 has 15 amino acids. The germline V gene encodes CDR1 MNHEY and CDR2 SVGAGI. This CDR3 is CASALLGQGAHEQYF. CDR3 in DNA: TGTGCCAGCGCCCTCCTTGGACAGGGGGCTCACGAGCAGTACTTC.

This chain links TRBV23-1 with TRBJ2-5; D perhaps matches TRBD2 (7 bases). TRBV23-1 is designated an ORF whose function remains uncertain. V dropped 0 bases and J dropped 1 base, with 27 bases sitting between them. There are 21 residues in the CDR3. The CDR3 spells CASSQSGGRCVTGARQETQYF. Here the CDR3 DNA reads TGCGCCAGCAGTCAATCGGGAGGGAGATGCGTAACGGGGGCCCGCCAAGAGACCCAGTACTTC.

The rearrangement joins TRBV5-1 to TRBJ1-4; D unresolved. V lost 2 bases and J 10 bases, leaving 12 bases between the germline ends. This CDR3 region has 13 residues. Looked up from germline, CDR1 is SGHRS and CDR2 is YFSETQ. CDR3 bases: TGCGCCAGCAGCTTAGACACCAACGGAAAACTGTTTTTT. Translated: CASSLDTNGKLFF.